The sequence of this T cell receptor (beta chain) was determined in a study of technical replicates of blood from a handful of donors. Per germline, CDR1 SGHVS and CDR2 FQNEAQ. This CDR3 has 19 amino acids. The V segment lost 2 bases and the J segment 2 bases; nucleotides outside the gene matches: 14. Method: immunoSEQ multiplex PCR; TCRdb's copy keeps in-frame clones and lacks some. The repertoire holds more than 90,000 clones, with about 94% as singletons. The V and J genes are TRBV7-8 and TRBJ2-2, with 7 bases lining up with TRBD1. The sequencing input was T cells isolated from PBMCs. The clonotype comes from a human donor in good health. The CDR3 DNA sequence: TGTGCCAGCAGCTTACATACCTATCCGGGGACAGTTAACACCGGGGAGCTGTTTTTT. This gives the protein CASSLHTYPGTVNTGELFF.